The T cell receptor beta chain described here comes from a study of T-cell memory formation after mild COVID-19 (dated by TCRdb to the early 2020s). For the study in its entirety: TCR sequence clusters from the two donors were largely donor specific. Longitudinal TCRalpha and TCRbeta repertoire sequencing tracked T-cell clones expanding and contracting after mild COVID-19 in two donors. Two young, previously healthy adult volunteers, one female and one male, were included in the cohort.

The paper's findings and limits, for the study overall: Contracting CD4+ clones were located mainly in the CM and EM memory subsets, whereas CD8+ clones were found to be enriched in EMRA. Clones that contracted from day 15 to 85 showed balanced CD4/CD8 phenotypes, whereas a second wave of clones that expanded from day 15 to 37 leaned towards CD4+. Some responding clones were found in pre-infection memory, which suggests that pre-existing cross-reactive memory T cells took part in the SARS-CoV-2 response. SARS-CoV-2 specificity was not confirmed for the second-wave clones peaking on day 37. The study included only a couple of mild cases, and larger cohorts that include severe cases with pre-infection samples were judged to be necessary.

This clonotype occurred many times. Its recognized antigen is unknown. Base qualities are not recorded, but no much larger clone differs from it by a single base. Sequencing was performed on an Illumina NovaSeq 6000. TCRalpha and TCRbeta cDNA libraries were constructed by 5'RACE with constant-segment primers, with sample barcodes and unique molecular identifiers being introduced. Trizol reagent was used to extract RNA from every sample. Library amplification was performed in two PCR steps, and a second sample barcode and Illumina TruSeq adapters were introduced in the second step. The libraries were sequenced on an Illumina NovaSeq using 2 x 150 bp paired-end reads. The original pipeline was this. With migec v1.2.7, reads were demultiplexed and then collapsed into UMI-guided consensus sequences. With mixcr v2.1.11, UMI consensuses were aligned to TRA and TRB V and J templates and assembled into clonotypes. A clonotype was counted as expanded or contracted only if both edgeR and NoisET called the change significant, with noise models trained on biological replicates. edgeR calls used a false discovery rate-adjusted p below 0.01 and a log2 fold-change threshold of 1. As an exploratory analysis of dynamics, max-normalized trajectories of the 1000 most abundant clonotypes were examined with PCA combined with hierarchical clustering. The CD4 or CD8 phenotype of responding clones was assigned using the separately sequenced CD4+ and CD8+ repertoires. TCRdb ran its own pipeline on the public reads, namely fastp trimming at Q25 and MiXCR clone calling, and kept in-frame beta chains. CDR3 protein duplicates are merged, each entry listing the most common genes and DNA. TCRdb's processing, not the authors' own work, is the source of the V and J calls. This sample comprises about 130,000 distinct CDR3 sequences, approximately 6.2% of them detected only once. The top ten hold about 2.2% of the sample.

Trimming costs V 7 bases and J 10 bases, and their ends lie 13 bases apart. The CDR3 runs 11 residues from the cysteine to the phenylalanine. Here the CDR3 DNA is all that survives: 33 bases in frame from base 1. Via the germline V gene, CDR1 is LGHNT and CDR2 FRNRAP. Ficoll-Paque density gradient centrifugation was the method used to isolate PBMCs. This sequence originates from an adult woman who had mild COVID-19 (a few samples of this study predate the infection). The sample titles of this study are shuffled in the database, so cell type and time point are left out; the donor was told from shared clones. The chain is made from TRBV12-5 and TRBJ1-1, with the D gene not confidently named. Sample: PBMCs or a T cell subset sorted from them (not recorded which). The nucleotide sequence reads as follows: TGTGCTAGTGCCCTGAACTTTGGAGCTTTCTTT. It codes for CASALNFGAFF.